Sequencing of this T cell receptor beta chain was carried out in a study of T cell responses to AZD1222 COVID-19 vaccine (dated by TCRdb to about 2021). About the investigation overall: AZD1222 recipients given second doses at about 4 weeks or at about 12 weeks were pooled, since spike-specific TCR depth and breadth were not found to differ between the two schedules. Trial participants were enrolled by age into subgroups of 18-55, 56-69 and 70-plus years, and 148, 28 and 57 TCR-sequenced participants, respectively, were included in these subgroups. TCR sequencing covered fewer than 250 trial participants: 200 to 220 given two doses of AZD1222 and 26 given two doses of MenACWY control vaccine. Paper-wide results and their limitations: Because no day 14 peak-response samples were available, repertoires were characterized only after the peak T cell response. Only a handful of AZD1222 recipients were SARS-CoV-2 seropositive at baseline, limiting conclusions about previously exposed vaccinees. A significant rise in spike-specific TCR breadth and depth was observed after two AZD1222 doses relative to day 0 and relative to MenACWY recipients. Vaccine-associated CD4 TCRs spanned the whole spike protein, with dominant responses in regions 160-218 and 743-854. Reportedly, close to half of the unique spike-specific TCRs recognized epitopes lying outside the regions that are mutated in the B.1.351 and B.1.1.7 variants. The 56-69-year group was small, and its depth increase did not reach significance, likely because of low power. Participants were mostly white British and included more females than males, and it was suggested by the authors that clonal diversity may have been underestimated.

Comments on this clone: Its binding antigen is unknown. The input lacks base qualities; no much larger clone sits a single base away.

The CDR3 regions of human TCRbeta chains were subjected to immunosequencing. As for the original processing: TCRs in the repertoires were matched against a reference library of SARS-CoV-2-specific TCRs that had been generated with the MIRA antigen-specificity platform. Breadth was defined as the fraction of unique TCRs that were SARS-CoV-2-associated. Depth was defined as the fraction of total T cells that were SARS-CoV-2-associated. Using the MIRA data, each spike-specific TCR was assigned both to the spike region to which the TCR was reactive and to a CD4 or CD8 class. Log10-transformed breadth and depth values were compared by one-way ANOVA with Sidak's multiple comparisons tests. Here the immuneACCESS table is served through TCRdb, limited to in-frame sequences with V and J called. Missing clones are a known gap in these copies; in checked studies unresolved V genes cover under half, and the rest lacks a known reason. V and J calls and clone size come straight from that table; D and trimming were deduced from the DNA. The sample records around 100,000 clones, around nine tenths of which are singletons. Approximately 21% of the sample goes to the ten largest clones.

Per the publication, the time point label means: baseline before first vaccination. Samples from vaccinated people were obtained from the UK trials COV001 and COV002, which included a single-blind randomized controlled phase 2/3 trial of AZD1222 (ChAdOx1 nCoV-19) in healthy adults. For TCRbeta chain sequencing, PBMC samples were collected from trial participants at day 0 and at day 28 after the second dose. CDR1 and CDR2 were assigned from the germline V gene as ENHRY and SYGVKD. The cysteine opens and the phenylalanine closes a CDR3 of 16 amino acids. This entry keeps only the CDR3 DNA: 48 bases, framed from base 1. Trimming takes 3 bases off V and 2 bases off J; junction bases not matched to a gene: 7.

The receptor was derived from an adult in good health. The V gene is TRBV10-3 and the J gene is TRBJ2-1; 7 nucleotides in the junction match TRBD2. This material consisted of peripheral blood, taken on day 0 of AZD1222 vaccination. The CDR3 protein sequence reads: CAISELAGEPYNEQFF. The DNA is TGTGCCATCAGTGAACTCGCGGGGGAGCCCTACAATGAGCAGTTCTTC.